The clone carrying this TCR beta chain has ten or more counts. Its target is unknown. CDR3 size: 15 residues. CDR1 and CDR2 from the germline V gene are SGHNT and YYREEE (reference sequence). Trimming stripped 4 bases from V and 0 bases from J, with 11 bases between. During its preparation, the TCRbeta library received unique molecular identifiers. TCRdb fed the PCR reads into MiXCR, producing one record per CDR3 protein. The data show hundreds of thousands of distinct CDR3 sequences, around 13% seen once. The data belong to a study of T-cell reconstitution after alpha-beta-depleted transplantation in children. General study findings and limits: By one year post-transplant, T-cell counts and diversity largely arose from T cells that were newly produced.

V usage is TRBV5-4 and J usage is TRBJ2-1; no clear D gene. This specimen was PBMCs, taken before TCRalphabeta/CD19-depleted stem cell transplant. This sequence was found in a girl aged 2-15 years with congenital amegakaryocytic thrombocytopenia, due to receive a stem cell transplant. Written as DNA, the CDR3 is TGTGCCAGCAGCCCTCCGACGCTCTCCTACAATGAGCAGTTCTTC. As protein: CASSPPTLSYNEQFF.